A single T cell receptor beta chain is shown here with its context. The data are from a study of blood T cell repertoires in COVID-19. The CDR3 is made up of 15 amino acids. V lost 1 base and J lost 6; bases outside the gene matches: 7. In germline, CDR1 is SGHRS, CDR2 YFSETQ. Per the original methods: Nucleated cell number was recorded as an estimate derived from reference gene primer amplification. Using immunoSEQ multiplex PCR, the repertoire was profiled, and TCRdb retains in-frame clones only, with some absent. The V and J calls and the clone size are those of that table, but D and trimming were determined from the DNA. The sample comprises fewer than 200,000 clones, roughly 81% of which are singletons, and 2.5% to 3% rests with the top ten.

The clonotype comes from an elderly woman with COVID-19, enrolled during active disease. The sequenced material came from peripheral blood. The V and J genes are TRBV5-1 and TRBJ2-7, with 10 nucleotides matching TRBD2. As DNA, the CDR3 is TGCGCCAGCAGCTTGCAGGCTAGCGGGAGTGGCGAGCAGTACTTC. Its translation: CASSLQASGSGEQYF.